This record concerns one TCR beta chain sequence. Its antigen is unidentified. Trimming stripped 3 bases from V and 4 bases from J, with 14 bases between. The CDR3 is 15 amino acids. Germline V gene data show CDR1 as SGDLS and CDR2 as YYNGEE. These data come from a study of sequential checkpoint blockade in melanoma. The wider study: DNA from 90 to 100 pretreatment tumor samples underwent TCRβ immunosequencing.

General observations from the study: Response in arm A was associated with pretreatment TIL clonality. About 30 times likelier clinical benefit followed increased tumor T-cell fraction and clonality.

The treatment: randomized to nivolumab then ipilimumab (arm A) or the reverse (arm B). None of the patients previously received DNA-damaging chemotherapy. The protocol was immunoSEQ multiplex PCR, while the TCRdb copy is restricted to in-frame clones and leaves out a portion. Of around 6,800 clones in the sample, around 24% were seen once. The source is a human donor with melanoma. This specimen was tumor tissue (inferred from file names), taken from a patient given nivolumab and ipilimumab in sequence. V usage is TRBV9 and J usage is TRBJ2-1; perhaps TRBD2 as D (6 bases). This CDR3 is CASSARDLSYNEQFF. Written as DNA, the CDR3 is TGTGCCAGCAGCGCCCGGGACTTGAGTTACAATGAGCAGTTCTTC.